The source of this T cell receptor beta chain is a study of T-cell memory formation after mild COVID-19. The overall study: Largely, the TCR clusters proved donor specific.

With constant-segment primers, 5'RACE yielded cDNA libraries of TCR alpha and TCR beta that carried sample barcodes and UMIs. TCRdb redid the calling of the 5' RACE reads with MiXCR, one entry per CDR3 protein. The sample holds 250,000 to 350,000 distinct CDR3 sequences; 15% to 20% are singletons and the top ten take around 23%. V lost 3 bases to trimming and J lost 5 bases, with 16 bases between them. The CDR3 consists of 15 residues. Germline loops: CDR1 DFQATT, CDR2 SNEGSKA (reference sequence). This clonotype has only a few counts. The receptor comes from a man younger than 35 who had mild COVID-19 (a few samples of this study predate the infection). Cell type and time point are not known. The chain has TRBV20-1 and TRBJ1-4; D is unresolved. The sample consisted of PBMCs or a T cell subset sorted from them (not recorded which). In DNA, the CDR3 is TGCAGTGCTAGGAACAAGGTTGGGGAAAATGAAAAACTGTTTTTT. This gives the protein CSARNKVGENEKLFF.